This T cell receptor (beta chain) stems from a study of T cell responses to AZD1222 COVID-19 vaccine. Details on this clone: Its target is not known.

Study-wide findings and caveats: Repertoire sampling was restricted to post-peak T cell response timepoints. Clonal diversity may have been underestimated, and the donors were mostly white British, with more females than males.

The germline CDR1 and CDR2 sequences are SQVTM and ANQGSEA. The CDR3 contains 14 residues. After removal of 4 bases from V and 4 bases from J, the junction contained 5 bases not matched to a gene. Produced via immunoSEQ multiplex PCR; TCRdb's table is partial and in-frame only. The sample records 120,000 or so clones, roughly 90% being singletons. V is TRBV29-1 and J is TRBJ2-2; 8 bases are a match to TRBD1. The clonotype comes from an adult in good health. The specimen was peripheral blood, collected on day 0 of AZD1222 vaccination. CDR3 sequence reads: CSVASGTGTGELFF. The CDR3 nucleotides read TGCAGCGTTGCCAGTGGGACAGGCACCGGGGAGCTGTTTTTT.